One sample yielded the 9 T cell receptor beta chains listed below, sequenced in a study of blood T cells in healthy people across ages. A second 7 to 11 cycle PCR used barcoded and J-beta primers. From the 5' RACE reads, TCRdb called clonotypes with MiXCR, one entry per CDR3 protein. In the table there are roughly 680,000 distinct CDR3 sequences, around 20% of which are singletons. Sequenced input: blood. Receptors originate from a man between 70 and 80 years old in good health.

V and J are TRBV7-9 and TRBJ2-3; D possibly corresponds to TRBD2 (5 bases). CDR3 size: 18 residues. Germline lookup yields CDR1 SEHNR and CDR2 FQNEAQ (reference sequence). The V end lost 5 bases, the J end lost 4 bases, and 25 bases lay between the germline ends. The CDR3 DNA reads TGTGCCAGCAGCCCCGTCGAGGGCGCAGAAAGTATGCCAGATACGCAGTATTTT. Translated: CASSPVEGAESMPDTQYF.

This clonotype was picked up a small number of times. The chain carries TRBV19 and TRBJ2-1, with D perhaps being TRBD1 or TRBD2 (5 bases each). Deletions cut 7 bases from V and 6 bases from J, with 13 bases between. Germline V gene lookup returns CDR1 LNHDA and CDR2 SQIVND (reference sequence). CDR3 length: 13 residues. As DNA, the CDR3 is TGTGCCAGTACCGGGGCGCATAGCAATGAGCAGTTCTTC. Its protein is CASTGAHSNEQFF.

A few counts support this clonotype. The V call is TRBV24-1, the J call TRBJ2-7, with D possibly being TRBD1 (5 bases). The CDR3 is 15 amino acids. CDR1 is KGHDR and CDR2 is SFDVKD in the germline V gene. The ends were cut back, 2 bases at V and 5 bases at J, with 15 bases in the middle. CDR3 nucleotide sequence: TGTGCCACCAGTGATTCGAAAAGGGGCAATCACGAGCAGTACTTC. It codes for CATSDSKRGNHEQYF.

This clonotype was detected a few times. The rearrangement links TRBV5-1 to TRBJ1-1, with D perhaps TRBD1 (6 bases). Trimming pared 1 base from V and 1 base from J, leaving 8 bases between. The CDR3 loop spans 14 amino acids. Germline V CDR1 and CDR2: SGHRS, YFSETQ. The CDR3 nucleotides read TGCGCCAGCAGCTTGCGGACAGAGAACACTGAAGCTTTCTTT. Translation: CASSLRTENTEAFF.

The DNA of the CDR3 is TGTGCCAGCAGTTTACAGGCGGGATCCGGGGAGACCCAGTACTTC. Translating it yields CASSLQAGSGETQYF. The rearrangement joins TRBV27 to TRBJ2-5; D might be TRBD2 (6 bases). There are 15 residues in the CDR3. V lost 2 bases to trimming and J lost 5 bases, with 15 bases between them. Germline CDR1 and CDR2: MNHEY and SMNVEV (reference sequence).

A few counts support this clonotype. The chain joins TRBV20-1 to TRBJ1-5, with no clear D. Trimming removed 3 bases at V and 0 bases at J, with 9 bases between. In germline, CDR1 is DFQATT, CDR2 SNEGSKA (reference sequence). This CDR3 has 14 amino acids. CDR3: CSARSGDSNQPQHF. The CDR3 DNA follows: TGCAGTGCTAGGTCCGGTGATAGCAATCAGCCCCAGCATTTT.

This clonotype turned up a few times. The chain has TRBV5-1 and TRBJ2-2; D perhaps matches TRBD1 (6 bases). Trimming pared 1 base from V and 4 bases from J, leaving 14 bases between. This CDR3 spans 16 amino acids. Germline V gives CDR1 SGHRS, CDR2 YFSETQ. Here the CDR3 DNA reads TGCGCCAGCAGCTTGACAGGGAGATCGAGCACCGGGGAGCTGTTTTTT. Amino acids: CASSLTGRSSTGELFF.

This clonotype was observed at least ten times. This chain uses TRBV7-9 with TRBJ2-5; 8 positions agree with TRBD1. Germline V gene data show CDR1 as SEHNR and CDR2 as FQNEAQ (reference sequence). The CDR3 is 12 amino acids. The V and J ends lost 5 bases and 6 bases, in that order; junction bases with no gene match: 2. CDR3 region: CASSRQGKTQYF. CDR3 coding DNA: TGTGCCAGCAGCCGACAGGGGAAGACCCAGTACTTC.

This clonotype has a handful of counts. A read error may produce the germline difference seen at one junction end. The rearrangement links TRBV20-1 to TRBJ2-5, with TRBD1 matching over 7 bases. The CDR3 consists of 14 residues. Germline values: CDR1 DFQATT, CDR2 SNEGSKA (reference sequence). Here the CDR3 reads CSARSPGQQETQYF. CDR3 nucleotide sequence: TGCAGTGCTAGAAGCCCGGGACAGCAAGAGACTCAGTACTTC.